This T cell receptor beta chain was sequenced during a study of shared T cell receptors in the human thymus. The method was immunoSEQ multiplex PCR; TCRdb's version includes in-frame clones alone and lacks a portion of them. The data show some 660,000 clones, 70% to 90% seen once. Germline loops: CDR1 LGHNA, CDR2 YSLEER. This CDR3 is built from 15 residues. The V gene lost 2 bases and the J gene lost 5 bases, with 15 bases spanning the gap. This same sample was also taken into another study, of human thymus T cells. From that second work: Healthy Finnish infants undergoing corrective surgery for congenital heart defects were the donors. From resections taken during corrective heart surgery, the thymus tissue was obtained. In thymic and blood repertoires alike, V and J usage looked biased. Related research found strongly overlapping thymic repertoires in unrelated individuals.

The TCR comes from a boy less than two years old with a congenital heart defect. Sequenced material: thymocytes. The chain carries TRBV4-3 and TRBJ1-1; D might be TRBD1 (6 bases). The CDR3 here is CASSQCGQSKTEAFF. Written as DNA, the CDR3 is TGCGCCAGCAGCCAATGCGGACAGTCAAAGACTGAAGCTTTCTTT.